Each of the 24 T cell receptor beta chains below was sequenced from the same sample in a study of shared clonotypes between healthy human individuals. TCRdb keeps only in-frame clones here, not all; method: immunoSEQ multiplex PCR. The sample has over a million clones; about four fifths are singletons. The sample comprised memory CD4+ T cells from PBMCs. Subset defined: CD45RA-negative fraction. These receptors all come from a man aged 18 to 35 in good health. Some clones in this sample may be carry-over from other donors' samples.

In this sample, this clone turned up a few times. The rearrangement links TRBV5-8 to TRBJ2-1; 9 nucleotides align to TRBD1. Germline V gives CDR1 SGHTS, CDR2 YDEGEE. The CDR3 totals 15 residues. The trim removed 2 bases at V and 3 bases at J, leaving 3 bases unmatched. This CDR3 is CASSFTGGNYNEQFF. The CDR3 nucleotides read TGTGCCAGCAGCTTTACAGGGGGCAACTACAATGAGCAGTTCTTC. Supplemented by reference TRBV5-8 and TRBJ2-1, the full variable domain reads EAGVTQSPTHLIKTRGQQATLRCSPISGHTSVYWYQQALGLGLQFLLWYDEGEERNRGNFPPRFSGRQFPNYSSELNVNALELEDSALYLCASSFTGGNYNEQFFGPGTRLTVL.

Only a few counts were recorded for this clone. Other DNA sequences from this sample encode an identical CDR3 as well. The rearrangement links TRBV27 to TRBJ1-5; 7 bases fit TRBD1. CDR1 is MNHEY, CDR2 SMNVEV, per germline (reference sequence). The V segment lost 4 bases and the J segment 1 base; nucleotides outside the gene matches: 1. The CDR3 is 14 residues long. The CDR3 bases are TGTGCCAGCAGTTACAGGGGAAGCAATCAGCCCCAGCATTTT. This codes for CASSYRGSNQPQHF.

For this clone: The same CDR3 arises from other DNA sequences in this sample as well. The CDR3 DNA is TGCGCCAGCAGCTTGTCGGGGGGCAAAAACATTCAGTACTTC. This translates into CASSLSGGKNIQYF. This chain connects TRBV5-1 to TRBJ2-4; 7 positions match TRBD2. V shed 1 base, J shed 3 bases, and the junction held 1 base outside the gene matches. CDR3 length: 14 amino acids. Per germline, CDR1 SGHRS and CDR2 YFSETQ.

The chain joins TRBV5-8 to TRBJ1-2, with D possibly being TRBD1 (5 bases). The CDR3 is 14 residues long. Germline CDR1 is SGHTS and CDR2 is YDEGEE. Trimming shortened V by 0 bases and J by 4 bases, and 10 bases separated the two germline ends. The CDR3 DNA reads as TGTGCCAGCAGCTTGGTAGGACAAATCTATGGCTACACCTTC. Its protein is CASSLVGQIYGYTF.

The table lists this clone with a count of one. The chain uses TRBV5-4 and TRBJ2-7; no clear D gene. Trimming shortened V by 2 bases and J by 3 bases, and 9 bases separated the two germline ends. There are 13 residues in the CDR3. In germline, CDR1 is SGHNT, CDR2 YYREEE (reference sequence). The CDR3 DNA follows: TGTGCCAGCAGCTTCGACATTTTCTACGAGCAGTACTTC. Translated, it gives CASSFDIFYEQYF.

V and J are TRBV25-1 and TRBJ2-1; D remains ambiguous. V was shortened by 5 bases and J by 0 bases, with 11 bases between the two germline ends. Germline V lookup: CDR1 MGHDK, CDR2 SYGVNS. The CDR3 is 15 residues long. The CDR3 nucleotides read TGTGCCAGCAGTTACTCTCTCGGCTCCTACAATGAGCAGTTCTTC. Protein sequence: CASSYSLGSYNEQFF.

In regard to this clone: Other DNA sequences from this sample encode an identical CDR3 as well. The J gene is TRBJ1-1, the V gene TRBV6-5; D ambiguous. The CDR3 sequence is 15 residues long. Germline V gene data show CDR1 as MNHEY and CDR2 as SVGAGI. The V end lost 2 bases, the J end lost 0 bases, and 10 bases lay between the germline ends. CDR3 amino acids: CASSYAGSMNTEAFF. The CDR3 bases are TGTGCCAGCAGTTACGCCGGGTCCATGAACACTGAAGCTTTCTTT.

This rearrangement joins TRBV2 to TRBJ1-2; D unresolved. V lost 0 bases and J 0 bases, leaving 8 bases between the germline ends. The CDR3 totals 15 residues. CDR1 SNHLY and CDR2 FYNNEI come from the germline V gene. The DNA of the CDR3 is TGTGCCAGCAGTGAAGCGCTAGTAGCTAACTATGGCTACACCTTC. Amino acid sequence: CASSEALVANYGYTF.

J is TRBJ2-2 and V is TRBV5-1; TRBD1 or TRBD2 may be the D gene (5 bases each). The CDR3 contains 17 residues. Per the germline V gene, CDR1 is SGHRS and CDR2 is YFSETQ. V was cut by 5 bases and J by 2 bases, with 19 bases left in between. The CDR3 coding sequence is TGCGCCAGCAGTATTCCTCCGGGACGGACCAACACCGGGGAGCTGTTTTTT. The encoded protein is CASSIPPGRTNTGELFF.

The chain has TRBV5-4 and TRBJ2-1; D gene unclear. Germline V gene sequence: CDR1 SGHNT, CDR2 YYREEE (reference sequence). The CDR3 runs to 14 residues. V gave up 1 base and J gave up 8 bases, with 13 bases separating them. CDR3 in DNA: TGTGCCAGCAGCTTGTCTAGTAGTGGTGATGAGCAGTTCTTC. This gives the protein CASSLSSSGDEQFF.

The chain joins TRBV7-8 to TRBJ1-5; unclear D gene. CDR3 length equals 13 residues. CDR1 and CDR2 from the germline V gene are SGHVS and FQNEAQ. V lost 5 bases, J lost 2 bases, and 7 bases lay in between. The CDR3 nucleotides read TGTGCCAGCAGCGAAGGCCGCAATCAGCCCCAGCATTTT. Protein product: CASSEGRNQPQHF.

For this clone: Germline and junction disagree at one end, which may indicate a read error. V and J are TRBV9 and TRBJ2-3; D is possibly TRBD2 (5 bases). CDR1 and CDR2 (germline): SGDLS, YYNGEE. CDR3 length: 15 amino acids. The chain's CDR3 is CASTVGGRMADTQYF. CDR3 nucleotide sequence: TGTGCCAGCACCGTAGGAGGTAGGATGGCAGATACGCAGTATTTT.

The chain employs TRBV2 and TRBJ1-2; TRBD1 might be the D (6 bases). The CDR3 is 14 residues long. The germline CDR1 and CDR2 sequences are SNHLY and FYNNEI. Trimming cost V 4 bases and J 7 bases, with 16 bases left between them. The CDR3 spells CASSGSGARGGYTF. Written as DNA, the CDR3 is TGTGCCAGCAGTGGGTCAGGGGCGCGGGGTGGCTACACCTTC.

As for this clone: A much larger clone sits a single nucleotide away, making a read error possible. The sample holds other DNA sequences that translate to the same CDR3. The rearrangement joins TRBV28 to TRBJ2-7; perhaps TRBD2 as D (5 bases). Germline V gene data show CDR1 as MDHEN and CDR2 as SYDVKM. Trimming left V 5 bases short and J 7 bases short, with 12 bases between. This CDR3 spans 12 amino acids. Here the CDR3 DNA reads TGTGCCAGCAGTGTGGGCGGACTTGAGCAGTACTTC. It yields the protein CASSVGGLEQYF.

The sample holds one count of this clone. The CDR3 loop reads CASSLDRGNTGELFF. CDR3 DNA: TGTGCCAGCTCACTCGACAGGGGAAACACCGGGGAGCTGTTTTTT. The chain couples TRBV18 to TRBJ2-2; the match to TRBD1 covers 8 bases. V lost 4 bases to trimming and J lost 2 bases; unmatched junction nucleotides: 3. Germline V gene lookup returns CDR1 KGHSH and CDR2 LQKENI. There are 15 residues in the CDR3. The variable domain in full, with the rest retrieved from reference TRBV18 and TRBJ2-2, is NAGVMQNPRHLVRRRGQEARLRCSPMKGHSHVYWYRQLPEEGLKFMVYLQKENIIDESGMPKERFSAEFPKEGPSILRIQQVVRGDSAAYFCASSLDRGNTGELFFGEGSRLTVL.

The chain uses TRBV13 and TRBJ2-7; TRBD1 agrees at 9 bases. The CDR3 length is 15 residues. Germline-derived CDR1 and CDR2 are PRHDT and FYEKMQ (reference sequence). Unmatched junction bases numbered 7, after V lost 4 bases and J lost 3 bases. CDR3 coding DNA: TGTGCCAGCAGCTATACCGGGACAGGGCGCTACGAGCAGTACTTC. Protein product: CASSYTGTGRYEQYF.

The V gene is TRBV10-1, the J gene TRBJ2-2; 12 bases agree with TRBD2. The CDR3 extends over 18 amino acids. From germline, CDR1 is WNHNN and CDR2 SYGVQD (reference sequence). Losses at the gene ends were 6 bases for V and 7 bases for J; bases not matched to a gene: 15. In nucleotides, the CDR3 is TGCGCCAGCAGGGGCCCCTCTAGACTAGCGGGAGAGGTCGGGGAGCTGTTTTTT. Protein: CASRGPSRLAGEVGELFF.

V usage is TRBV2 and J usage is TRBJ1-5, with 7 bases that match TRBD1. This CDR3 contains 15 residues. Germline V gives CDR1 SNHLY, CDR2 FYNNEI. V gave up 6 bases and J gave up 7 bases; unmatched junction bases: 12. CDR3 in DNA: TGTGCCAGCAGATCCCGGGCAGGGGGTATCCAGCCCCAGCATTTT. Translation gives CASRSRAGGIQPQHF. Looking up the rest from reference TRBV2 and TRBJ1-5 gives the full variable domain: EPEVTQTPSHQVTQMGQEVILRCVPISNHLYFYWYRQILGQKVEFLVSFYNNEISEKSEIFDDQFSVERPDGSNFTLKIRSTKLEDSAMYFCASRSRAGGIQPQHFGDGTRLSIL.

The CDR3, as DNA: TGTGCCACCCGGGATTCTGGAAACACCATATATTTT. The encoded protein is CATRDSGNTIYF. J is TRBJ1-3 and V is TRBV6-1, with no clear D. Germline loops: CDR1 MNHNS, CDR2 SASEGT. The CDR3 is 12 amino acids. The V end was cut by 10 bases, the J end by 1 base, with 8 bases between.

The chain links TRBV27 to TRBJ2-1; unclear D gene. In germline, CDR1 is MNHEY, CDR2 SMNVEV (reference sequence). V was trimmed by 2 bases and J by 2 bases, leaving 13 bases between them. The CDR3 length is 16 residues. The CDR3 DNA reads as TGTGCCAGCAGTTTAATCCCAGGTCTACCCTACAATGAGCAGTTCTTC. Its translation is CASSLIPGLPYNEQFF.

This rearrangement joins TRBV11-2 to TRBJ2-1, with 9 bases lining up with TRBD2. The trim removed 1 base at V and 2 bases at J, leaving 3 bases unmatched. Germline-derived CDR1 and CDR2 are SGHAT and FQNNGV. This CDR3 region has 16 residues. In nucleotides, the CDR3 is TGTGCCAGCAGCTTAGCCCGACTAGCGGCCTACAATGAGCAGTTCTTC. Residues: CASSLARLAAYNEQFF. The whole variable domain, filled in from reference TRBV11-2 and TRBJ2-1, reads EAGVAQSPRYKIIEKRQSVAFWCNPISGHATLYWYQQILGQGPKLLIQFQNNGVVDDSQLPKDRFSAERLKGVDSTLKIQPAKLEDSAVYLCASSLARLAAYNEQFFGPGTRLTVL.

This clone occurred once. The chain combines TRBV5-1 with TRBJ2-7, with TRBD1 identical over 8 bases. V lost 9 bases, J lost 6 bases, and 23 bases stayed unmatched. Per germline, CDR1 SGHRS and CDR2 YFSETQ. This CDR3 has 17 amino acids. The CDR3 sequence is CATVREGDRNFCREQYF. DNA of the CDR3: TGCGCCACAGTTAGGGAAGGGGACAGGAATTTTTGCCGCGAGCAGTACTTC.

J is TRBJ1-2 and V is TRBV28; D unresolved. This CDR3 comprises 14 residues. The germline V gene has CDR1 MDHEN and CDR2 SYDVKM. Trimming left V 1 base short and J 4 bases short, with 10 bases between. The CDR3 DNA sequence: TGTGCCAGCAGTTTATTTGTCAGCCCCTATGGCTACACCTTC. It codes for CASSLFVSPYGYTF.

To note about this clone: Other DNA sequences in the same sample also yield this CDR3. V and J are TRBV11-2 and TRBJ2-7; D may be TRBD2 (5 bases). Trimming left V 1 base short and J 2 bases short, with 9 bases between. CDR1 SGHAT and CDR2 FQNNGV come from the germline V gene. CDR3 size: 14 residues. CDR3: CASSLGGGAYEQYF. For the CDR3, the DNA is TGTGCCAGCAGCTTAGGTGGAGGAGCCTACGAGCAGTACTTC.